These T cell receptor beta chains were read from a single sample in a study of cytomegalovirus exposure and HLA in healthy donors. Here immunoSEQ multiplex PCR was the method, and the copy in TCRdb shows in-frame clones only, minus some. The sample holds roughly 50,000 clones, 85% to 95% seen once. Sequenced: PBMCs. The receptor set was obtained from a woman under 30 in good health and CMV-seropositive. CDR3s include the opening cysteine and the closing phenylalanine or tryptophan. The D gene is left open where the match is weak. Size values are once, few and many counts, or a class for expanded clones, and some rows have none.

DNA	CDR3	D	V	J	size
TGCGCCAGCAGCCAGGGGACTAGCGGGGGGTATTACGAGCAGTACTTC	CASSQGTSGGYYEQYF	TRBD2	TRBV4-1	TRBJ2-7	.
TGTGCCAGCTCAACGCTGGGACAGGGTGGAGGGACCCAGTACTTC	CASSTLGQGGGTQYF	TRBD1	TRBV18	TRBJ2-5	once
TGTGCCAGCAGCGTAGCACGGGGAGAGACCCAGTACTTC	CASSVARGETQYF	.	TRBV9	TRBJ2-5	.
TGTGCCAGCACCATCCCGGCAGGGGGGACCAGCTATGGCTACACCTTC	CASTIPAGGTSYGYTF	TRBD1	TRBV28	TRBJ1-2	.
TGCGCCAGCAGCGCCGGGACAGGGGGCGACGAGCAGTACTTC	CASSAGTGGDEQYF	TRBD1	TRBV5-1	TRBJ2-7	.
TGTGCCAGCAGTGAACCTCGCACCGGGGAGCTGTTTTTT	CASSEPRTGELFF	.	TRBV2	TRBJ2-2	.
TGTGCCAGCAGTGACTCAGCGGGGGGGTACAATGAGCAGTTCTTC	CASSDSAGGYNEQFF	TRBD2	TRBV6-4	TRBJ2-1	.
TGTGCCAGCAGCTTTGGGGGCACTCAGCCCCAGCATTTT	CASSFGGTQPQHF	.	TRBV7-8	TRBJ1-5	.
TGTGCCAGCTCACCACCTCCCGGGACAGGGTATGGCTACACCTTC	CASSPPPGTGYGYTF	TRBD1	TRBV18	TRBJ1-2	.
TGTGCCAGCAGTGCGACTAGCGGGGACTACGAGCAGTACTTC	CASSATSGDYEQYF	TRBD2	TRBV6-1	TRBJ2-7	.
TGTGCCAGCAGCTTACGGGACAGCAACACCGGGGAGCTGTTTTTT	CASSLRDSNTGELFF	TRBD1	TRBV11-3	TRBJ2-2	.
TGTGCCAGCAGTTCCCTAGTTCGGCGTGAGAGCACAGATACGCAGTATTTT	CASSSLVRRESTDTQYF	.	TRBV27	TRBJ2-3	.
TGTGCCAGCAGTTGGAGGGCCCACTATGGCTACACCTTC	CASSWRAHYGYTF	.	TRBV27	TRBJ1-2	.
TGTGCCAGCAGTTACTCGGGGGGGCAAGAGACCCAGTACTTC	CASSYSGGQETQYF	TRBD2	TRBV6-6	TRBJ2-5	once
TGTGCCAGCAGCCAGGACAGGGCTTCACCCCTCCACTTT	CASSQDRASPLHF	TRBD1	TRBV11-2	TRBJ1-6	.
TGTGCCAGCAGAGCGGGGCTGATGTCCTACAATGAGCAGTTCTTC	CASRAGLMSYNEQFF	TRBD2	TRBV25-1	TRBJ2-1	.
TGCGCCAGCAGTGAGAAGGGGATCCAAGAGACCCAGTACTTC	CASSEKGIQETQYF	.	TRBV10-1	TRBJ2-5	.
TGCGCCAGCAGTGAGCGGGGACAGGAGCGGAATGAGCAGTTCTTC	CASSERGQERNEQFF	TRBD1	TRBV10-1	TRBJ2-1	.
TGTGCCAGCAGTCCTCAGGTTATCGACGAGCAGTACTTC	CASSPQVIDEQYF	.	TRBV6-6	TRBJ2-7	.
TGTGCCAGTAGCCTGGACAGGGGGTATCAGCCCCAGCATTTT	CASSLDRGYQPQHF	TRBD1	TRBV19	TRBJ1-5	.
TGTGCCAGCAGTTACTCTGGGCGTAACACTGAAGCTTTCTTT	CASSYSGRNTEAFF	.	TRBV6-6	TRBJ1-1	.
TGTGCCAGCAGCTTAGGGGGGGCCCCCTCGGGGCAGTACTTC	CASSLGGAPSGQYF	.	TRBV13	TRBJ2-7	.
TGCGCCAGCAGCCCGAGCCCGGGACAGCCGAGTGAGCAGTTCTTC	CASSPSPGQPSEQFF	TRBD1	TRBV5-1	TRBJ2-1	.
TGCAGCGTTGACGTGGACACCTCCTACAATGAGCAGTTCTTC	CSVDVDTSYNEQFF	.	TRBV29-1	TRBJ2-1	.
TGTGCCAGCCGACAGGGGACCTACGAGCAGTACTTC	CASRQGTYEQYF	TRBD1	TRBV27	TRBJ2-7	.
TGTGCCAGCAGCCAAGATGTACTTGGCGGGGGGCGCCAAGAGACCCAGTACTTC	CASSQDVLGGGRQETQYF	TRBD2	TRBV4-2	TRBJ2-5	.
TGTGCCAGCAGCTTAGCTTCCGGGGGGGGTCAAGAGACCCAGTACTTC	CASSLASGGGQETQYF	TRBD2	TRBV7-2	TRBJ2-5	.
TGTGCCAGTACCCCTGGTAAGGGGCAGGGGGTCTACGAGCAGTACTTC	CASTPGKGQGVYEQYF	TRBD1	TRBV19	TRBJ2-7	once
TGTGCCAGCATCGCGGGGGTGGCCAAAAACATTCAGTACTTC	CASIAGVAKNIQYF	TRBD2	TRBV5-6	TRBJ2-4	.
TGTGCCAGCAGCCCACGACAGGGACCTGATGGCTACACCTTC	CASSPRQGPDGYTF	TRBD1	TRBV7-9	TRBJ1-2	.
TGCGCCAGCAGCTTGTCTGGGACAGGGATTTCCGCTGAAGCTTTCTTT	CASSLSGTGISAEAFF	TRBD1	TRBV5-1	TRBJ1-1	.
TGTGCCAGCAGTCGCACGGGGGGGGGAGGGGCCAACGTCCTGACTTTC	CASSRTGGGGANVLTF	TRBD2	TRBV25-1	TRBJ2-6	.
TGTGCCAGCAGCTTGCAAAGCGCGCGCCGACAAGAGACCCAGTACTTC	CASSLQSARRQETQYF	.	TRBV5-6	TRBJ2-5	.
TGTGCCAGCAGCTTAACATACAGGGGGGAAGATGAAAAACTGTTTTTT	CASSLTYRGEDEKLFF	TRBD1	TRBV7-6	TRBJ1-4	.
TGTGCCAGCAGAGCGGGACAGGATAACTATGGCTACACCTTC	CASRAGQDNYGYTF	TRBD1	TRBV5-5	TRBJ1-2	.
TGTGCCAGCAGCGGCGGGGGGTTCAGGGTTGTAGGAGATACGCAGTATTTT	CASSGGGFRVVGDTQYF	TRBD2	TRBV7-2	TRBJ2-3	.
TGTGCCAGCAGCCAAGATACCAGGCAGGGTACAGAGACCCAGTACTTC	CASSQDTRQGTETQYF	.	TRBV4-2	TRBJ2-5	.
TGTGCCAGCTCACCACCGAGGGCACTAAACACAGATACGCAGTATTTT	CASSPPRALNTDTQYF	.	TRBV18	TRBJ2-3	.
TGTGCCAGCTCACCCGGGACAGGGCGGACAGATACGCAGTATTTT	CASSPGTGRTDTQYF	TRBD1	TRBV18	TRBJ2-3	once
TGTGCCAGCGGACAGCTCCGGGGTGAAAAACTGTTTTTT	CASGQLRGEKLFF	.	TRBV28	TRBJ1-4	.
TGCGCCAGCACCACAAAACGGGGATCCGGAGGCTATGGCTACACCTTC	CASTTKRGSGGYGYTF	.	TRBV4-3	TRBJ1-2	once
TGTGCCAGTGAATCGACAGGGGAGAACACTGAAGCTTTCTTT	CASESTGENTEAFF	TRBD1	TRBV5-6	TRBJ1-1	.
TGTGCCAGCATGGGCAGGGAAAATCAGCCCCAGCATTTT	CASMGRENQPQHF	.	TRBV2	TRBJ1-5	few
TGTGCCAGCAGCCTACAGGGGGTGCAGTACTTC	CASSLQGVQYF	TRBD1	TRBV6-5	TRBJ2-7	.
TGTGCCAGTAGTATAGGGGGAGGACAGGGGATGTTGGACACTGAAGCTTTCTTT	CASSIGGGQGMLDTEAFF	TRBD1	TRBV19	TRBJ1-1	.
TGTGCCAGCAGCCGAACTACCGCCAGCTCCTACGAGCAGTACTTC	CASSRTTASSYEQYF	.	TRBV7-2	TRBJ2-7	.
TGTGCCACCAGCAGAGATCGAGCAACTAATGAAAAACTGTTTTTT	CATSRDRATNEKLFF	.	TRBV15	TRBJ1-4	.
TGCGCCAGCAGCCAAGGGACAGGGGAACAGCCCCAGCATTTT	CASSQGTGEQPQHF	TRBD1	TRBV4-1	TRBJ1-5	.